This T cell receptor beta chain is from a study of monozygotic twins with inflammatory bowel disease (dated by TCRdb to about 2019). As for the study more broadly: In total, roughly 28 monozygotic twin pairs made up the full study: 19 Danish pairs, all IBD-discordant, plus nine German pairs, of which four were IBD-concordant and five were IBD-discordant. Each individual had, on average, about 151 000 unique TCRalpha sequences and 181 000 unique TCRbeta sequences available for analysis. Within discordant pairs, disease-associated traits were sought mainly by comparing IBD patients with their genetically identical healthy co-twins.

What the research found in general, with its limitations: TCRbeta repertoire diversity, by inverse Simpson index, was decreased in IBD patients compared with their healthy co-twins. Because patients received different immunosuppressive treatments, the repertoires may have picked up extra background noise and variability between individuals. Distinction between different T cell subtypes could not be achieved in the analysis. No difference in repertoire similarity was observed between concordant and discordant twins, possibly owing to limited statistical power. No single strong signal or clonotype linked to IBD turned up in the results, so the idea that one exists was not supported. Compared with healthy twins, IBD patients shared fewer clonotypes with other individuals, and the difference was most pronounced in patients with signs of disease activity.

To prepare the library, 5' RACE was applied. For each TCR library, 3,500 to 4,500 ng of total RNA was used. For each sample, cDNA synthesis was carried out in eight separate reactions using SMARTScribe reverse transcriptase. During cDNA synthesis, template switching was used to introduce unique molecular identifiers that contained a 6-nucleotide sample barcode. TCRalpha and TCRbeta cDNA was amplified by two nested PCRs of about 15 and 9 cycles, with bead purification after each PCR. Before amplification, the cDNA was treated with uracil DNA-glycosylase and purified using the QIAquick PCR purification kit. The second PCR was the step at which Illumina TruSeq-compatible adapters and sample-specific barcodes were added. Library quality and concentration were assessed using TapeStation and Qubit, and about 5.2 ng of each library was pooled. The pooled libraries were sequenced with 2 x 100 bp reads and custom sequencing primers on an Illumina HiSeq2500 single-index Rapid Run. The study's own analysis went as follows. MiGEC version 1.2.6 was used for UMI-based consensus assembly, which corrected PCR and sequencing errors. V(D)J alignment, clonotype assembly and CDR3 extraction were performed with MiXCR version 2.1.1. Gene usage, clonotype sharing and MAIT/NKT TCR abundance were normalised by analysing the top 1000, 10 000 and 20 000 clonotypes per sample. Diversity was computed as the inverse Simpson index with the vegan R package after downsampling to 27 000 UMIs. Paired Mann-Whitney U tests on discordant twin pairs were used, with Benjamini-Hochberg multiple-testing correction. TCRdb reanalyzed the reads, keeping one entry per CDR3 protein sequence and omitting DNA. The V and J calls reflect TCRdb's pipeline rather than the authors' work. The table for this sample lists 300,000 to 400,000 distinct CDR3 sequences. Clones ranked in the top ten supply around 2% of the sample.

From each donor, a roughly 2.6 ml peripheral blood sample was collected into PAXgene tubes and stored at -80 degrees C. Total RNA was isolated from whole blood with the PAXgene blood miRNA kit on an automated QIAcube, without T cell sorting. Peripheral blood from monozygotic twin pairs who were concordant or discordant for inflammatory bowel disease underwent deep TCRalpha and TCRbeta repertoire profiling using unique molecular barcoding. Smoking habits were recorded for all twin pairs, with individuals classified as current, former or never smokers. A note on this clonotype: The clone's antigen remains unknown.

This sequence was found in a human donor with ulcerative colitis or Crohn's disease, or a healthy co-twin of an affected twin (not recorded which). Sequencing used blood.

The CDR3 region: CSVASVANYGYTF. In this chain, TRBV29-1 is recombined with TRBJ1-2. Measured from the cysteine to the phenylalanine, the CDR3 is 13 residues long. DNA was not recorded. Taken from the germline V gene, the CDR1 and CDR2 loops are SQVTM and ANQGSEA.